The sequence of this TCR beta chain was determined in a study of IL-17A CD8 T cells in psoriatic arthritis synovium. With regard to the full study: The goal of the study was to characterize the phenotype, molecular profile and function of synovial IL-17A+CD8+ T cells in the pathogenesis of psoriatic arthritis.

CD3+ T cells, isolated magnetically, got 1.5 hours of stimulation with PMA and ionomycin and were then labeled using IL-17A and IFNgamma cytokine secretion assays. Synovial fluid effusions were drawn by aspiration from the actively inflamed joints of psoriatic arthritis patients. Memory CD8+ T cells in synovial fluid were sorted patient by patient into Tc17 (IL-17A+) cells, bulk memory cells and Tc1 (IL-17A-IFNgamma+) cells in order to compare their TCR repertoires. The psoriatic arthritis patients fulfilled the Classification of Psoriatic Arthritis Study Group (CASPAR) criteria. Cells secreting cytokines were also stained with a viability dye and with anti-CD3, CD8, CD14 and CD4 antibodies, then sorted on a BD FACSAria. TCRbeta sequencing was performed on sorted synovial fluid CD8+ T cell subsets from three patients with psoriatic arthritis. Synovial fluid mononuclear cells were isolated with Lymphoprep and cryopreserved in liquid nitrogen before use. Cryopreservation medium contained around 55% fetal calf serum and about 9.6% dimethyl sulfoxide.

V drops 2 bases and J drops 0 bases, leaving 11 bases in between. The cysteine opens and the phenylalanine closes a CDR3 of 16 amino acids. Only the CDR3 DNA is retained, 48 bases long and in frame from the first base. CDR1 and CDR2 were assigned from the germline V gene as MNHEY and SVGAGI. General findings and caveats noted by the study authors: Cells came from synovial fluid rather than synovial tissue, since no psoriatic arthritis synovial tissue samples were available. In two patients, many Tc17 clones also appeared in the synovial Tc1 population, producing Morisita overlap indices above 0.8. Only a few patients were covered by TCR sequencing, and this limited sample size was acknowledged by the authors. Synovial Tc17 cells in psoriatic arthritis were shown by TCRbeta sequencing to be polyclonal (median clonality around 0.078). Some individual clones occupied over 4% of the repertoire, though most synovial CD8+ subsets remained polyclonal.

After DNA extraction (Qiagen), TCRbeta V-D-J rearrangements were amplified in a bias-controlled manner and then sequenced at high throughput (immunoSEQ; Adaptive Biotech). The original pipeline was this. The immunoSEQ Analyzer platform was used to analyze productive sequences at the sequence level. Clonality was computed as 1 minus Pielou's evenness, ranging from 0 (highly polyclonal) to 1 (monoclonal). How much repertoires overlapped between subsets was quantified with the Morisita index, which goes from 0 (no similarity) to 1 (complete similarity). TCRdb retrieved this table from immuneACCESS and kept in-frame rearrangements only. Not all clones are present; in checked studies, unresolved V genes account for under half, and no reason is known for the remainder. V and J calls and clone size follow that table, whereas D and trimming were derived from the DNA. The sample table lists some 1,300 clones, just over 70% of them with a count of one. 14% of the sample lies in the top ten.

Points on this clone: Its specific antigen is unknown. Per-base qualities were not stored, and no clone one base away is much larger.

The sequence was obtained from a human donor with psoriatic arthritis. The sequencing sample was made of IL-17A+ (IFN-gamma+/-) memory CD8+ T cells from synovial fluid. The meaning of the sample's cell subset or site label: IL-17A+IFNgamma+/- memory CD8+ (Tc17) cells. The chain uses TRBV6-5 and TRBJ2-1; tentative D gene TRBD2, with 5 bases matching. The CDR3 protein is CASSYDRGSSYNEQFF. The DNA is TGTGCCAGCAGTTACGACCGAGGGAGCTCCTACAATGAGCAGTTCTTC.